The next 12 T cell receptor beta chains were all read from a single sample in a study of cytomegalovirus exposure and HLA in healthy donors. Primers: 60 Vbeta forward and 13 Jbeta reverse. Clones were read by immunoSEQ multiplex PCR, and TCRdb kept only the in-frame ones, dropping some. The data hold approximately 35,000 clones, with approximately 80% observed a single time. Sequencing was done on a sample of PBMCs. Receptors originate from a woman younger than 35 in good health and CMV-seronegative.

The CDR3 protein is CSARPYNEQFF. The CDR3 nucleotides read TGCAGTGCTAGACCATACAATGAGCAGTTCTTC. The rearrangement uses TRBV20-1 and TRBJ2-1; D unresolved. The CDR3 has 11 amino acids. The germline V gene encodes CDR1 DFQATT and CDR2 SNEGSKA (reference sequence). Trimming cost V 2 bases and J 4 bases, with 3 bases left between them.

This chain connects TRBV2 to TRBJ2-1, with a tentative D call TRBD2 (6 bases). There are 16 residues in the CDR3. CDR1 is SNHLY, CDR2 FYNNEI, per germline. V dropped 3 bases and J dropped 0 bases, with 12 bases sitting between them. Here the CDR3 DNA reads TGTGCCAGCAGTGAGTTCCGGGGGAGCTCCTACAATGAGCAGTTCTTC. Its protein product is CASSEFRGSSYNEQFF. Drawing the rest from reference TRBV2 and TRBJ2-1, the complete variable domain is EPEVTQTPSHQVTQMGQEVILRCVPISNHLYFYWYRQILGQKVEFLVSFYNNEISEKSEIFDDQFSVERPDGSNFTLKIRSTKLEDSAMYFCASSEFRGSSYNEQFFGPGTRLTVL.

Regarding this clone: One junction end disagrees with the germline gene, perhaps due to a read error. As DNA, the CDR3 is TGTGCCAGCAGCGCGACAGGGGGCGTCTATGGCTACCCCTTC. Amino acids: CASSATGGVYGYPF. This chain connects TRBV7-6 to TRBJ1-2; 10 bases match TRBD1. The V gene's germline CDR1 is SGHVS and CDR2 FNYEAQ. The CDR3 covers 14 residues. Full variable domain (outside the CDR3, taken from reference TRBV7-6 and TRBJ1-2): GAGVSQSPRYKVTKRGQDVALRCDPISGHVSLYWYRQALGQGPEFLTYFNYEAQQDKSGLPNDRFSAERPEGSISTLTIQRTEQRDSAMYRCASSATGGVYGYPFGSGTRLTVV.

This clone was seen a single time. V usage is TRBV7-9 and J usage is TRBJ2-7; 7 nucleotides match TRBD1. V lost 7 bases and J lost 5; bases outside the gene matches: 8. The germline gives CDR1 SEHNR, CDR2 FQNEAQ (reference sequence). The CDR3 length is 13 residues. CDR3 DNA sequence: TGTGCCAGCACCCCAGGGGGAAGTCACGAGCAGTACTTC. It translates to CASTPGGSHEQYF.

This rearrangement joins TRBV7-9 to TRBJ2-2, with 7 nucleotides matching TRBD1. CDR1 and CDR2 (germline): SEHNR, FQNEAQ (reference sequence). V lost 4 bases and J lost 6; bases outside the gene matches: 5. The length of the CDR3 is 14 residues. CDR3 sequence: CASSSDRVSGELFF. Here the CDR3 DNA reads TGTGCCAGCAGCTCAGACAGGGTCTCCGGGGAGCTGTTTTTT.

The V gene is TRBV4-2, the J gene TRBJ1-2; D ambiguous. Germline V gene data show CDR1 as LGHNA and CDR2 as YNFKEQ. Trimming cost V 0 bases and J 3 bases, with 5 bases left between them. The CDR3 spans 13 residues. The CDR3 sequence is CASSQDGDYGYTF. The CDR3 coding sequence is TGTGCCAGCAGCCAAGACGGGGACTATGGCTACACCTTC.

The CDR3 sequence: CAWSGSAYEQYF. The DNA of the CDR3 is TGTGCCTGGAGTGGCAGCGCCTACGAGCAGTACTTC. The V and J genes are TRBV30 and TRBJ2-7; D remains unclear. Per germline, CDR1 GTSNPN and CDR2 SVGIG (reference sequence). V was trimmed by 1 base and J by 2 bases, leaving 6 bases between them. The CDR3 spans 12 residues.

The sample holds a few counts of this clone. V and J are TRBV6-1 and TRBJ2-2; TRBD2 aligns across 8 bases. Trimming removed 2 bases from V and 1 base from J; junction bases left unmatched: 0. Germline loops: CDR1 MNHNS, CDR2 SASEGT. CDR3 size: 15 residues. The DNA of the CDR3 is TGTGCCAGCAGTGAACTAGCGGGGAACACCGGGGAGCTGTTTTTT. Its protein product is CASSELAGNTGELFF.

The chain employs TRBV19 and TRBJ2-7; 11 bases map to TRBD1. This CDR3 has 15 residues. V trimming: 4 bases; J trimming: 0 bases; junction bases outside the gene matches: 2. Germline-derived CDR1 and CDR2 are LNHDA and SQIVND (reference sequence). This chain's CDR3 is CASSTGTGGSYEQYF. CDR3 bases: TGTGCCAGTAGTACCGGGACAGGGGGCTCCTACGAGCAGTACTTC.

This chain links TRBV5-4 with TRBJ1-1; D gene uncertain. The CDR3 consists of 15 residues. The V gene's germline CDR1 is SGHNT and CDR2 YYREEE (reference sequence). V was pared by 4 bases and J by 3 bases, with 16 bases between. CDR3 protein: CASSRPKAGDTEAFF. DNA for the CDR3: TGTGCCAGCAGCCGACCCAAAGCCGGGGACACTGAAGCTTTCTTT.

The rearrangement uses TRBV14 and TRBJ2-3; D not resolved. Germline V gene lookup returns CDR1 SGHDN and CDR2 FVKESK. The CDR3 runs 15 residues. The ends were cut back, 1 base at V and 0 bases at J, with 8 bases in the middle. CDR3 protein: CASSQAETSTDTQYF. The CDR3 region has the DNA TGTGCCAGCAGCCAAGCCGAGACTAGCACAGATACGCAGTATTTT.

V is TRBV19 and J is TRBJ2-3, with D tentatively TRBD1 (5 bases). V was pared by 3 bases and J by 2 bases, with 12 bases between. The CDR3 contains 15 residues. Germline V lookup: CDR1 LNHDA, CDR2 SQIVND (reference sequence). CDR3 residues: CASSMATVFTDTQYF. In DNA, the CDR3 is TGTGCCAGTAGTATGGCGACAGTGTTCACAGATACGCAGTATTTT.